The 4 T cell receptor beta chains in this list originate from one sample, sequenced in a study of Ad26.COV2.S vaccination and SARS-CoV-2 variants. Treatment described: approximately 18 received Ad26.COV2.S at low or high dose, single or two shots; five or six received placebo; per-sample allocation not given. Samples came from day 63 after the first vaccine or placebo injection. TCRdb's table, derived via immunoSEQ multiplex PCR, lists solely in-frame clones and lacks some. The sample includes more than 400,000 clones, about 90% seen only once; the top ten take approximately 4.3%. Sequencing used peripheral blood, obtained in a trial of Ad26.COV2.S vaccine versus placebo. These receptors originate from a person aged 18-65 years who received the Ad26.COV2.S COVID-19 vaccine or a placebo.

The rearrangement uses TRBV4-1 and TRBJ1-2; maybe TRBD1 (6 bases). This CDR3 spans 16 amino acids. V lost 5 bases and J lost 0, with 16 bases in between. Germline V CDR1 and CDR2: MGHRA, YSYEKL. Here the CDR3 reads CASSTRQAPANYGYTF. The DNA for the CDR3 is TGCGCCAGCAGCACCCGACAGGCCCCAGCTAACTATGGCTACACCTTC.

The chain joins TRBV28 to TRBJ2-1, with 9 bases that match TRBD1. The V gene's germline CDR1 is MDHEN and CDR2 SYDVKM. The CDR3 has 14 residues. V lost 6 bases and J lost 5; bases outside the gene matches: 5. CDR3 region: CASSGTGSHNEQFF. The DNA for the CDR3 is TGTGCCAGCAGCGGGACAGGGTCTCACAATGAGCAGTTCTTC.

The V and J genes are TRBV6-2 or TRBV6-3 and TRBJ2-7; 9 bases match TRBD1. J lost 5 bases, V lost 3 bases, and 5 bases had no gene match. Germline CDR1 reads MNHEY; CDR2 reads SVGEGT. This CDR3 has 14 amino acids. CDR3 residues: CASSYGTGLDEQYF. The DNA of the CDR3 is TGTGCCAGCAGTTATGGGACAGGGTTGGACGAGCAGTACTTC.

This chain connects TRBV24-1 to TRBJ2-3; D gene unclear. This CDR3 is 15 amino acids long. From germline, CDR1 is KGHDR and CDR2 SFDVKD. V gave up 3 bases and J gave up 1 base, with 10 bases separating them. The CDR3 loop is CATSDNTAGTDTQYF. CDR3 bases: TGTGCCACCAGTGATAACACCGCCGGCACAGATACGCAGTATTTT.